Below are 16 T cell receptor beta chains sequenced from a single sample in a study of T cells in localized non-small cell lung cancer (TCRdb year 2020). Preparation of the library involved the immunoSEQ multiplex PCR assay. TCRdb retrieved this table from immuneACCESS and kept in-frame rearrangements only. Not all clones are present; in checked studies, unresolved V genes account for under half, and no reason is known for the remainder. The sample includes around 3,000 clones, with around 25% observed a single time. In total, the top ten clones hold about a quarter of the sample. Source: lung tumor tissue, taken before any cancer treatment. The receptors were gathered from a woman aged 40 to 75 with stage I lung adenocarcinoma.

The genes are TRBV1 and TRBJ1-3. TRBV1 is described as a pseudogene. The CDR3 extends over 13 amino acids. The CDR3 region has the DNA TGCGCCAGCAGCCAAGAGCCTGGAAACACCATATATTTT. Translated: CASSQEPGNTIYF.

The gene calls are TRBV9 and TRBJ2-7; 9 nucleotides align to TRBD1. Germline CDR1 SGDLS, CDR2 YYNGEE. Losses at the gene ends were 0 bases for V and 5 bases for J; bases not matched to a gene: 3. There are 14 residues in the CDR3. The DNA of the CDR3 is TGTGCCAGCAGCGTAGTGGGACAGGGAAACGAGCAGTACTTC. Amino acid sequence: CASSVVGQGNEQYF.

The CDR3 DNA follows: TGTGCCAGCAGCTCCCCGGGTGAGCGGGGGGAACAGACCCAGTACTTC. Amino acid sequence: CASSSPGERGEQTQYF. The chain joins TRBV11-3 to TRBJ2-5, with 9 bases matching TRBD2. The CDR3 extends over 16 amino acids. The trim removed 4 bases at V and 6 bases at J, leaving 12 bases unmatched. Germline V gene data show CDR1 as SGHNT and CDR2 as YENEEA.

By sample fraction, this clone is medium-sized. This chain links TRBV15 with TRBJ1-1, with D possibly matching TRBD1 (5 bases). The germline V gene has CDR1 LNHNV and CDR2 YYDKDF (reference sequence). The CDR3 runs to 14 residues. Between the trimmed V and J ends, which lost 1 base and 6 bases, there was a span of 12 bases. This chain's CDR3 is CATSRGQGGAEAFF. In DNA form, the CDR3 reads TGTGCCACCAGCAGAGGGCAGGGAGGCGCTGAAGCTTTCTTT.

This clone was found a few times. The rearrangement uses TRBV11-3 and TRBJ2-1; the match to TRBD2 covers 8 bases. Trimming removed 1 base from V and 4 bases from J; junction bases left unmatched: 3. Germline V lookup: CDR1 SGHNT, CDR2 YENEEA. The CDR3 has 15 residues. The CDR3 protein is CASSLGGGRYNEQFF. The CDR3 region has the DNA TGTGCCAGCAGCTTAGGCGGGGGGAGGTACAATGAGCAGTTCTTC. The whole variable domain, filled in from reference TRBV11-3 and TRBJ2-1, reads EAGVVQSPRYKIIEKKQPVAFWCNPISGHNTLYWYLQNLGQGPELLIRYENEEAVDDSQLPKDRFSAERLKGVDSTLKIQPAELGDSAVYLCASSLGGGRYNEQFFGPGTRLTVL.

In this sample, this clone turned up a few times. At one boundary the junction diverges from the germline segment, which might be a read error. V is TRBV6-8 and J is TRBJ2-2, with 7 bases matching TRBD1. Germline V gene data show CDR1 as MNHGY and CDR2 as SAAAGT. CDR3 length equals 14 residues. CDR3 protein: CAISVQGGAGELFF. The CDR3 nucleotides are TGTGCCATCAGTGTCCAAGGGGGCGCCGGGGAGCTGTTTTTT.

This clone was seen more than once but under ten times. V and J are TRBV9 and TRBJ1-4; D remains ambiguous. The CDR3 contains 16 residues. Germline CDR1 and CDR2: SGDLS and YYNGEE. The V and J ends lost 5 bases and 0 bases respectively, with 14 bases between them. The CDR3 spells CASSLRAPATNEKLFF. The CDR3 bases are TGTGCCAGCAGTTTAAGGGCACCCGCAACTAATGAAAAACTGTTTTTT.

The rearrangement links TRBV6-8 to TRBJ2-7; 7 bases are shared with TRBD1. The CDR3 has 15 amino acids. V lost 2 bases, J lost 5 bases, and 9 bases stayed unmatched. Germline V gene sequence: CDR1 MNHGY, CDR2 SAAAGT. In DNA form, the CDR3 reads TGTGCCAGCAGTTACGCCGGGACAGCCGGGGACGAGCAGTACTTC. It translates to CASSYAGTAGDEQYF.

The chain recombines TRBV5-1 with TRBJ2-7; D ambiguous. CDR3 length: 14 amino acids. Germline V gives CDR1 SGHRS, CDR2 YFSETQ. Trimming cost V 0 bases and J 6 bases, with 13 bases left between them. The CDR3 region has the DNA TGCGCCAGCAGCTTGGTGGGCGCTGACCGCGAGCAGTACTTC. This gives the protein CASSLVGADREQYF. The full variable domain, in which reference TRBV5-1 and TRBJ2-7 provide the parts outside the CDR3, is KAGVTQTPRYLIKTRGQQVTLSCSPISGHRSVSWYQQTPGQGLQFLFEYFSETQRNKGNFPGRFSGRQFSNSRSEMNVSTLELGDSALYLCASSLVGADREQYFGPGTRLTVT.

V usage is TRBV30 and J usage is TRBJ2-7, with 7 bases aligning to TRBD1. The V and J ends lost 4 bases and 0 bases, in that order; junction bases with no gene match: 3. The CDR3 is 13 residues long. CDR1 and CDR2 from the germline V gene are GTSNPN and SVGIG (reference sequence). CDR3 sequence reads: CAWIRDSSYEQYF. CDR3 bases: TGTGCCTGGATCCGGGACAGCTCCTACGAGCAGTACTTC.

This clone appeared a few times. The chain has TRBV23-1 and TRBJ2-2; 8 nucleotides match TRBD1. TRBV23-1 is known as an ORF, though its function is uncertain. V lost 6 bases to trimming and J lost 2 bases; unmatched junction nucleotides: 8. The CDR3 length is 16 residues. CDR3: CASSFFQGANTGELFF. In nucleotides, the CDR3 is TGCGCCAGCAGCTTTTTCCAGGGGGCTAACACCGGGGAGCTGTTTTTT.

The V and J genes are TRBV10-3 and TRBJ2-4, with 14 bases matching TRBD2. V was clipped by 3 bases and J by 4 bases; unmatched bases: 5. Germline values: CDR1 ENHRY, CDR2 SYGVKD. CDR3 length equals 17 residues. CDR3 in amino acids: CAISDRTSGGSKNIQYF. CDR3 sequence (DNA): TGTGCCATCAGTGATCGGACTAGCGGGGGGTCAAAAAACATTCAGTACTTC.

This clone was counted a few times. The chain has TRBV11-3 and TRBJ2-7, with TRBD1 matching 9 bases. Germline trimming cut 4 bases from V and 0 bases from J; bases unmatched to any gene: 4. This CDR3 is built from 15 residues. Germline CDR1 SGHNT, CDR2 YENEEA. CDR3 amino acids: CASSSDRGASYEQYF. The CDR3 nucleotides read TGTGCCAGCAGCTCCGACAGGGGGGCCTCCTACGAGCAGTACTTC.

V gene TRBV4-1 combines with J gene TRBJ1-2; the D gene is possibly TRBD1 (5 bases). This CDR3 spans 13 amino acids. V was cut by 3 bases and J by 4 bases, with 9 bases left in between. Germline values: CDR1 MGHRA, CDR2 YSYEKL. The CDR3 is CASSHLDSYGYTF. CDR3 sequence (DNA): TGCGCCAGCAGCCACCTCGACAGCTATGGCTACACCTTC.

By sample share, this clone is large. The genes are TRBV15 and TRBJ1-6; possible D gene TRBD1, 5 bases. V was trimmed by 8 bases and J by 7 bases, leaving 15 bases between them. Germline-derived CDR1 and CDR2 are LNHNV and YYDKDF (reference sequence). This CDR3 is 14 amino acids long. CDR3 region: CATWSRDRNSPLHF. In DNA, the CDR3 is TGTGCCACCTGGAGCCGGGACCGCAATTCACCCCTCCACTTT.

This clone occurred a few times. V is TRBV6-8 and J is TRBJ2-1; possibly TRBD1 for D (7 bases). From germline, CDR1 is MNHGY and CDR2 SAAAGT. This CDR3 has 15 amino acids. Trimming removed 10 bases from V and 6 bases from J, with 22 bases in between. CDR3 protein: CAIGGLAGISNEQFF. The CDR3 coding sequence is TGTGCCATAGGGGGCCTCGCGGGGATTTCCAATGAGCAGTTCTTC.